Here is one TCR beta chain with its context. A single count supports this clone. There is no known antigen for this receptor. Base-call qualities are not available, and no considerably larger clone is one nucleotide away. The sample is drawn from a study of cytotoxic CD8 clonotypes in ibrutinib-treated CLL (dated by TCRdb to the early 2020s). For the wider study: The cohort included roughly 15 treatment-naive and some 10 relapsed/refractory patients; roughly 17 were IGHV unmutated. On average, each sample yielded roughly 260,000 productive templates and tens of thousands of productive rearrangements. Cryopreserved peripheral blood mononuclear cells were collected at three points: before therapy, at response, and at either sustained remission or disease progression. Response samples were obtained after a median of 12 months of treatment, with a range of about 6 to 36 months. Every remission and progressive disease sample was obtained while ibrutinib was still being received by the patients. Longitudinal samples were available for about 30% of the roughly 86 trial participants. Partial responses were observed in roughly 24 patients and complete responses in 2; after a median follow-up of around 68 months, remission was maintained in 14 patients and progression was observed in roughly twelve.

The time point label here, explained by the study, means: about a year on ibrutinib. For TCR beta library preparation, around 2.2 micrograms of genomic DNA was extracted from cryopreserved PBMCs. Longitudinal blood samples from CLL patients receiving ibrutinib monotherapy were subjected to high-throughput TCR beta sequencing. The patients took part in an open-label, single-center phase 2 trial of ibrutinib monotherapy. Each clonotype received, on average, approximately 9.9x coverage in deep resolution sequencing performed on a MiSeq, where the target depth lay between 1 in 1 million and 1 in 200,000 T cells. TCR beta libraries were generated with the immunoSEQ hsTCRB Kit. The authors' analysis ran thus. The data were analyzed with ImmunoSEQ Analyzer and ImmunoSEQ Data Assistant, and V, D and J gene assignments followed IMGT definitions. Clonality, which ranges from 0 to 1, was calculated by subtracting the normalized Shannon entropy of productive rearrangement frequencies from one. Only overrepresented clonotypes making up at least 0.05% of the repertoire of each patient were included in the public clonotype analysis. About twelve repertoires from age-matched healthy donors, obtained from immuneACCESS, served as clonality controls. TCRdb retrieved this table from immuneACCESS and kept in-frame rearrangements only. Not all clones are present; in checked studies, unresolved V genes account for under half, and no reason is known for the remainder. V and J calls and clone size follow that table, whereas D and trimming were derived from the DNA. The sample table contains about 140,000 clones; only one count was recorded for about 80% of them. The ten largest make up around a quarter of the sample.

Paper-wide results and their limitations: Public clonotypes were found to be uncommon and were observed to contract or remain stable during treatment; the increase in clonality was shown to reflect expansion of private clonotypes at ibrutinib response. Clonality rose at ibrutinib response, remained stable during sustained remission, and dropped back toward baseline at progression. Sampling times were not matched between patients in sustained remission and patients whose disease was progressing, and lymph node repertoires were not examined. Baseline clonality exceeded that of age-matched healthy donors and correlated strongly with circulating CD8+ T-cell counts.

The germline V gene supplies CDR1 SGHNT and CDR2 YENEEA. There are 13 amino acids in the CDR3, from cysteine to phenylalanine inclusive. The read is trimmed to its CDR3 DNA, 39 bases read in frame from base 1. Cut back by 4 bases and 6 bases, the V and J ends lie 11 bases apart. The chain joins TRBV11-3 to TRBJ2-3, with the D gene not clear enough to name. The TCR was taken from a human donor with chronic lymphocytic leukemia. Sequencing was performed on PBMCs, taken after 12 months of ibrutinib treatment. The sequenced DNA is TGTGCCAGCAGCTCCTTCATTGGGGATACGCAGTATTTT. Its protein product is CASSSFIGDTQYF.